Listed here are 27 T cell receptor beta chains from one sample, sequenced in a study of technical replicates of blood from several donors (dated by TCRdb to between 2016 and 2019). To prepare the library, the immunoSEQ multiplex PCR assay was applied. Imported from immuneACCESS, the table was reduced by TCRdb to in-frame sequences with V and J called. These copies leave out some clones; in studies compared against another copy, an unresolved V gene accounts for under half, and the cause of the remainder is not known. This sample is represented by tens of thousands of clones; approximately 93% of them were singletons. The top ten hold roughly 0.26% of the sample. Sequencing was carried out using T cells isolated from PBMCs. The receptor set was obtained from a human donor in good health.

This clone came up a few times. Different DNA sequences within this sample yield the same CDR3. The chain is built from TRBV19 and TRBJ1-1, with D possibly TRBD1 on 6 matching bases. The CDR3 has 14 residues. Trimming shortened V by 6 bases and J by 2 bases, and 13 bases separated the two germline ends. Germline CDR1 reads LNHDA; CDR2 reads SQIVND (reference sequence). CDR3 residues: CASSLQGVNTEAFF. The DNA of the CDR3 is TGTGCCAGTAGCTTACAGGGAGTAAACACTGAAGCTTTCTTT.

The rearrangement uses TRBV5-1 and TRBJ2-7; 7 bases agree with TRBD1. V was pared by 4 bases and J by 2 bases, with 6 bases of the junction left unmatched. CDR1 is SGHRS, CDR2 YFSETQ, per germline. This CDR3 is 14 amino acids long. In DNA, the CDR3 is TGCGCCAGCAGCATCCGGGACAGAACCTACGAGCAGTACTTC. Its translation is CASSIRDRTYEQYF.

The rearrangement joins TRBV29-1 to TRBJ1-5; TRBD1 is a possible D gene (5 bases). This CDR3 has 13 residues. The germline V gene has CDR1 SQVTM and CDR2 ANQGSEA. Trimming cost V 4 bases and J 3 bases, with 10 bases left between them. CDR3 nucleotide sequence: TGCAGCGTTGGAAGGGGCCTCAATCAGCCCCAGCATTTT. Its translation is CSVGRGLNQPQHF.

This chain joins TRBV30 and TRBJ1-6; D remains ambiguous. The CDR3 sequence is 13 residues long. From germline, CDR1 is GTSNPN and CDR2 SVGIG (reference sequence). V dropped 2 bases and J dropped 14 bases, with 16 bases sitting between them. Here the CDR3 reads CAWSPLPAVALHF. For the CDR3, the DNA is TGTGCCTGGAGTCCCCTCCCCGCGGTGGCCCTCCACTTT.

This rearrangement joins TRBV9 to TRBJ2-3; TRBD1 might be the D (6 bases). The ends were cut back, 2 bases at V and 5 bases at J, with 6 bases in the middle. The CDR3 sequence is 12 residues long. Germline V gene sequence: CDR1 SGDLS, CDR2 YYNGEE. The CDR3, as DNA: TGTGCCAGCAGCGTGGACAGAGATACGCAGTATTTT. The encoded protein is CASSVDRDTQYF.

The sample holds one count of this clone. This chain uses TRBV11-2 with TRBJ2-7; TRBD2 aligns across 8 bases. This CDR3 spans 17 amino acids. Germline CDR1 and CDR2: SGHAT and FQNNGV. V gave up 4 bases and J gave up 6 bases; unmatched junction bases: 17. DNA of the CDR3: TGTGCCAGCAGCTCCACCCCTCGTAGGAGCGGGAGTAGCGAGCAGTACTTC. It yields the protein CASSSTPRRSGSSEQYF. Full variable domain (remainder filled in from reference TRBV11-2 and TRBJ2-7): EAGVAQSPRYKIIEKRQSVAFWCNPISGHATLYWYQQILGQGPKLLIQFQNNGVVDDSQLPKDRFSAERLKGVDSTLKIQPAKLEDSAVYLCASSSTPRRSGSSEQYFGPGTRLTVT.

V usage is TRBV29-1 and J usage is TRBJ1-2, with a possible D match to TRBD1 (6 bases). CDR3 length: 11 amino acids. V was shortened by 7 bases and J by 5 bases, with 11 bases between the two germline ends. Germline values: CDR1 SQVTM, CDR2 ANQGSEA. The CDR3 nucleotides read TGCAGCGCAAGGGGGGGTTATGGCTACACCTTC. This translates into CSARGGYGYTF.

V gene TRBV6-5 combines with J gene TRBJ2-7; 8 nucleotides line up with TRBD1. There are 16 residues in the CDR3. J gave up 0 bases and V 2 bases, and 6 bases lay outside the gene matches. The germline V gene has CDR1 MNHEY and CDR2 SVGAGI. CDR3 loop: CASSYLWTGSSYEQYF. The CDR3 coding sequence is TGTGCCAGCAGTTACCTGTGGACAGGGAGCTCCTACGAGCAGTACTTC.

The V gene is TRBV28, the J gene TRBJ2-7, with 10 nucleotides matching TRBD2. The CDR3 contains 18 residues. The junction had 20 bases not matched to a gene; V was cut back by 6 bases and J by 6 bases. Germline CDR1 reads MDHEN; CDR2 reads SYDVKM. Here the CDR3 DNA reads TGTGCCAGCAGCCCAGCCGGACTAGCGGAGAGACCAGGCTGCGAGCAGTACTTC. Its translation is CASSPAGLAERPGCEQYF.

The chain employs TRBV9 and TRBJ2-7; 7 nucleotides match TRBD1. V dropped 4 bases and J dropped 1; count of bases not matched to a gene: 5. The CDR3 is 14 amino acids. Per germline, CDR1 SGDLS and CDR2 YYNGEE. CDR3: CASSSQGQSYEQYF. CDR3 DNA: TGTGCCAGCAGCTCGCAGGGACAGTCCTACGAGCAGTACTTC.

V and J are TRBV12-5 and TRBJ1-5; D is uncertain. The germline CDR1 and CDR2 sequences are LGHNT and FRNRAP. This CDR3 is 15 amino acids long. V was clipped by 8 bases and J by 4 bases, with 18 bases between them. The CDR3 protein is CASTEWTRRNQPQHF. CDR3 bases: TGTGCTAGTACCGAATGGACCCGGAGGAATCAGCCCCAGCATTTT.

The V and J genes are TRBV11-2 and TRBJ2-2; no reliable D call. The CDR3 is 16 amino acids. In germline, CDR1 is SGHAT, CDR2 FQNNGV. With 4 bases removed from V and 6 bases from J, the gap between germline ends came to 18 bases. Here the CDR3 DNA reads TGTGCCAGCAGCTCCCTGGTGCGAGGTATGGCCGGGGAGCTGTTTTTT. It is translated as CASSSLVRGMAGELFF.

The chain uses TRBV6-1 and TRBJ1-5; 9 bases are shared with TRBD1. Losses at the gene ends were 8 bases for V and 2 bases for J; bases not matched to a gene: 7. CDR1 and CDR2 (germline): MNHNS, SASEGT. The CDR3 extends over 15 amino acids. DNA for the CDR3: TGTGCCAGCCGGACAGGGGCCGGAGGCAATCAGCCCCAGCATTTT. This sequence encodes CASRTGAGGNQPQHF.

The gene calls are TRBV7-8 and TRBJ2-7; 10 bases align to TRBD1. V gave up 5 bases and J gave up 3 bases; unmatched junction bases: 7. Germline V gives CDR1 SGHVS, CDR2 FQNEAQ. The CDR3 is 15 residues long. This CDR3 is CASSHGQGVFYEQYF. DNA for the CDR3: TGTGCCAGCAGCCATGGACAGGGGGTTTTCTACGAGCAGTACTTC.

This clone was detected once. The chain joins TRBV7-6 to TRBJ2-3; 7 positions agree with TRBD1. V lost 5 bases to trimming and J lost 1 base; unmatched junction nucleotides: 3. In germline, CDR1 is SGHVS, CDR2 FNYEAQ. The length of the CDR3 is 14 residues. The CDR3, as DNA: TGTGCCAGCAGCCAAACAGGGGGCACAGATACGCAGTATTTT. Residues: CASSQTGGTDTQYF.

The chain carries TRBV2 and TRBJ1-2, with TRBD1 identical over 9 bases. The V and J ends lost 6 bases and 6 bases, in that order; junction bases with no gene match: 8. The CDR3 is made up of 14 amino acids. Germline values: CDR1 SNHLY, CDR2 FYNNEI. The DNA for the CDR3 is TGTGCCAGCAGGCCGGGGACAGGGAAAAATGGCTACACCTTC. Protein: CASRPGTGKNGYTF.

The chain couples TRBV6-1 to TRBJ2-1; tentatively, D is TRBD2 (6 bases). The CDR3 runs 11 residues. Between the trimmed V and J ends, which lost 10 bases and 15 bases, there was a span of 19 bases. The germline CDR1 and CDR2 sequences are MNHNS and SASEGT. The CDR3 region has the DNA TGTGCCACCCGGCCAGGTGGGAGGACGTTCTTC. It yields the protein CATRPGGRTFF.

The chain joins TRBV13 to TRBJ1-3; tentatively, D is TRBD1 (5 bases). Trimming pared 5 bases from V and 0 bases from J, leaving 20 bases between. Looked up from germline, CDR1 is PRHDT and CDR2 is FYEKMQ (reference sequence). This CDR3 spans 18 amino acids. The CDR3, as DNA: TGTGCCAGCAGCACGAGCCGGTTTTGGGGCCACTCTGGAAACACCATATATTTT. Residues: CASSTSRFWGHSGNTIYF.

The chain links TRBV21-1 to TRBJ2-5; TRBD2, the table's D call, lacks a check against the DNA. TRBV21-1 corresponds to a pseudogene. This CDR3 comprises 14 residues. In DNA, the CDR3 is TGTGCCAGCAGGCAGCGGGCCTGTCGAGAGACCCAGTACTTC. Its translation: CASRQRACRETQYF.

In regard to this clone: This same CDR3 is encoded by further DNA sequences in the sample. The chain carries TRBV27 and TRBJ1-1, with TRBD1 matching 9 bases. The junction had 7 bases not matched to a gene; V was cut back by 6 bases and J by 5 bases. Germline lookup yields CDR1 MNHEY and CDR2 SMNVEV (reference sequence). The CDR3 runs to 14 residues. The CDR3 here is CASRLQGAGTEAFF. CDR3 bases: TGTGCCAGCAGGCTACAGGGGGCTGGGACTGAAGCTTTCTTT.

The rearrangement uses TRBV28 and TRBJ2-1, with a tentative D call TRBD2 (5 bases). Germline V gene sequence: CDR1 MDHEN, CDR2 SYDVKM. This CDR3 is 13 amino acids long. The V end was cut by 1 base, the J end by 6 bases, with 7 bases between. The CDR3 nucleotides read TGTGCCAGCAGTTTATTCCTAGCCAATGAGCAGTTCTTC. Protein product: CASSLFLANEQFF.

The chain has TRBV5-4 and TRBJ2-4; 7 bases are shared with TRBD1. This CDR3 spans 17 amino acids. Trimming at V came to 5 bases and at J to 0 bases, leaving 11 bases not matched to a gene. CDR1 is SGHNT and CDR2 is YYREEE in the germline V gene (reference sequence). CDR3 nucleotide sequence: TGTGCCAGCAGTGTGGACAGGTCCGGCGGAGCCAAAAACATTCAGTACTTC. Protein: CASSVDRSGGAKNIQYF.

V gene TRBV19 combines with J gene TRBJ2-7; TRBD1 agrees at 9 bases. The V and J ends lost 8 bases and 3 bases, in that order; junction bases with no gene match: 5. Germline V gives CDR1 LNHDA, CDR2 SQIVND (reference sequence). The CDR3 consists of 13 residues. The DNA for the CDR3 is TGTGCCAGTGGACAGGGGCGGTACTACGAGCAGTACTTC. Its protein product is CASGQGRYYEQYF.

This rearrangement joins TRBV21-1 to TRBJ2-5; TRBD2 reflects the table's D call only, with no check against the DNA. TRBV21-1 constitutes a pseudogene. The CDR3 has 13 residues. CDR3 amino acids: CASRDRGKETQYF. The CDR3, as DNA: TGTGCCAGCAGAGACCGGGGGAAAGAGACCCAGTACTTC.

The V gene is TRBV5-1, the J gene TRBJ2-7, with D perhaps TRBD2 (6 bases). The CDR3 covers 14 residues. Germline V gives CDR1 SGHRS, CDR2 YFSETQ. Trimming left V 0 bases short and J 5 bases short, with 12 bases between. CDR3 residues: CASSLGQGGDEQYF. Written as DNA, the CDR3 is TGCGCCAGCAGCTTGGGGCAGGGAGGTGACGAGCAGTACTTC.

In this sample, this clone turned up a few times. The chain is built from TRBV7-3 and TRBJ1-2; TRBD1 agrees at 10 bases. The CDR3 is 12 amino acids. The V gene end was trimmed by 8 bases and the J gene end by 5 bases; junction bases not matched to a gene: 2. Germline lookup yields CDR1 SGHTA and CDR2 FQGTGA. The CDR3 protein is CASGGQGYGYTF. In nucleotides, the CDR3 is TGTGCCAGCGGGGGACAGGGGTATGGCTACACCTTC.

The chain is built from TRBV6-5 and TRBJ2-3; 10 nucleotides match TRBD1. The CDR3 runs to 14 residues. J gave up 4 bases and V 8 bases, and 6 bases lay outside the gene matches. Germline V CDR1 and CDR2: MNHEY, SVGAGI. The CDR3 nucleotides are TGTGCCAGCCGGACAGGGGGGAATTCAGATACGCAGTATTTT. Translated, it gives CASRTGGNSDTQYF.